This T cell receptor (beta chain) was sequenced for a study of blood T cell repertoires in COVID-19 (TCRdb year 2020). In the study overall: The collaborator samples originated in the United States, Italy and Spain and spanned the acute and convalescent phases of COVID-19. The material from the prospective study consisted of cDNA or gDNA derived from T cells, B-cell-depleted T cells, or PBMCs. The dataset comprised deeply sampled blood TCRbeta repertoires from subjects exposed to, actively infected with, or recovered from COVID-19. The repertoires were made available in a free public database intended to serve as a resource for research on the immune response to SARS-CoV-2. The samples were drawn from two sources: the first 160 participants of the ongoing ImmuneRACE study, and 1,254 subjects contributed by 6 global collaborators. Sample metadata almost always included a de-identified subject ID, COVID-19 status, age in years and sex. Where HLA class I and class II types were available, the types were taken from metadata supplied by the sample provider, not from assay-based typing.

After removal of 8 bases from V and 0 bases from J, the junction retains 11 bases not matched to a gene. CDR1 and CDR2, looked up from the germline V gene, are MDHEN and SYDVKM. From its cysteine to its phenylalanine, the CDR3 spans 17 amino acids. Of the read, only the CDR3 DNA is kept; its 51 bases are in frame from base 1. The table lists this clone with a few counts. Its antigen is still unknown. Base quality data are lacking; no much larger clone is found one base away. Whole blood was collected in K2EDTA tubes by collaborating institutions according to the institutions' own protocols. For TCRbeta analysis, collaborators shipped samples as frozen whole blood, isolated PBMCs, or DNA extracted from either of those sample types. TCRbeta CDR3 regions were amplified from genomic DNA by means of the immunoSEQ Assay, a bias-controlled multiplex PCR. Regarding the original processing steps: The number of nucleated cells in each sample was estimated by amplification of reference gene primers within the assay. Sequence reads were collapsed and filtered to measure the absolute abundance of every unique TCRbeta CDR3 rearrangement. Productive Simpson clonality was computed per sample as the square root of Simpson's diversity index over productive rearrangements. The table was pulled from immuneACCESS by TCRdb, which kept in-frame rearrangements only. Such tables lose some clones; where checked, under half of the loss comes from unresolved V genes, and the rest has no known cause. The V and J calls and clone size are taken from that table; D and trimming were inferred from the DNA. This sample comprises 220,000 or so clones, roughly 84% of them detected only once. The ten largest clones represent approximately 20% of the sample.

Points the paper makes about the study in general: The quantity of clinical and demographic metadata differed by source and by participant and was supplied without curation.

The clonotype was recovered from a man aged 25-45 years with active or convalescent COVID-19. This receptor chain uses TRBV28 and TRBJ1-2; a stretch of 11 junction bases matches TRBD1. Source material: peripheral blood. This receptor has the CDR3 CASQTRTGGLANYGYTF. The nucleotide sequence reads as follows: TGTGCCAGCCAAACTCGGACAGGGGGCTTAGCTAACTATGGCTACACCTTC.